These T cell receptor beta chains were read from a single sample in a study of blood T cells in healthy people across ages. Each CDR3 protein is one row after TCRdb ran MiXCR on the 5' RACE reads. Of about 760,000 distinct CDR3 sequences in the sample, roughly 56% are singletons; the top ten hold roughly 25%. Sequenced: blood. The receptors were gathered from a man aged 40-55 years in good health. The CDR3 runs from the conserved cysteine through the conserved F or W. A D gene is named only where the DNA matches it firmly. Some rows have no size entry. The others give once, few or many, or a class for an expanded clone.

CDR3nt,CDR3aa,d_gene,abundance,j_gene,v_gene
TGCGCCAGCAGTATGGGTAGAAAGAACTACGAGCAGTACTTC,CASSMGRKNYEQYF,.,.,TRBJ2-7,TRBV5-1
TGTGCCAGCAGCTCCGGGACTAGCGGGAGCGGGCAAGAGACCCAGTACTTC,CASSSGTSGSGQETQYF,TRBD2,many,TRBJ2-5,TRBV28
TGCAGTGCTAGAGCCCACGGGCAGCCGAACACTGAAGCTTTCTTT,CSARAHGQPNTEAFF,.,many,TRBJ1-1,TRBV20-1
TGTGCCAGTTCCCGGGAACCAAGGGGAAGCAATCAGCCCCAGCATTTT,CASSREPRGSNQPQHF,.,.,TRBJ1-5,TRBV28
TGTGCCAGCCTTCCCTCGGGGCGCAATGAGCAGTTCTTC,CASLPSGRNEQFF,.,.,TRBJ2-1,TRBV7-9
TGCAGTGCTAGGGTCCGGGAAAGCTCCTATAATTCACCCCTCCACTTT,CSARVRESSYNSPLHF,.,.,TRBJ1-6,TRBV20-1
TGTGCCAGCAGTCACATTGACTTCGGACAGCATACTAACTATGGCTACACCTTC,CASSHIDFGQHTNYGYTF,.,.,TRBJ1-2,TRBV6-2/TRBV6-3
TGCAGTGCTAGAGATAGTTTGGAAGGCGGGAGAAATACGCAGTATTTT,CSARDSLEGGRNTQYF,TRBD2,.,TRBJ2-3,TRBV20-1
TGTGCCAGCAGTTTCTCTGAGGGAGGGTACTACGAGCAGTACTTC,CASSFSEGGYYEQYF,TRBD2,.,TRBJ2-7,TRBV12-3/TRBV12-4
TGTGCCAGCAGCATCCAACTCCGAGATACGCAGTATTTT,CASSIQLRDTQYF,.,.,TRBJ2-3,TRBV9
TGTGCCAGCAGTTTATTGTCCAGGGGACGGTATGGCTACACCTTC,CASSLLSRGRYGYTF,.,.,TRBJ1-2,TRBV28
TGTGCCAGCAGCGTCGGGACAGGAGATGGGACCCAGTACTTC,CASSVGTGDGTQYF,TRBD1,.,TRBJ2-5,TRBV7-9
TGTGCCAGCAGCTCGAGGAGGGACCGAACCTACAATGAGCAGTACTTC,CASSSRRDRTYNEQYF,.,.,TRBJ2-7,TRBV9
TGTGCCAGCAGTTACTCGGGGAGGAACGAGCAGTACTTC,CASSYSGRNEQYF,.,many,TRBJ2-7,TRBV6-6
TGTGCCAGCAGCGCTAGCGGGGGGGCCGTAGATACGCAGTATTTT,CASSASGGAVDTQYF,TRBD2,.,TRBJ2-3,TRBV7-3
TGCAGCGTTCCTGAGACAGGGTCATACAATGAGCAGTTCTTC,CSVPETGSYNEQFF,TRBD1,.,TRBJ2-1,TRBV29-1
TGTGCCAGCAGCCTACATGGGACAGGGGAGGATGTGTATGGCTACACCTTC,CASSLHGTGEDVYGYTF,TRBD1,few,TRBJ1-2,TRBV27
TGTGCCAGCGCGACAGGGGGCACTAACTATGGCTACACCTTC,CASATGGTNYGYTF,TRBD1,.,TRBJ1-2,TRBV25-1
TGTGCCAGCAGCCAAGGGAGCGGGAGTAGATTCGGTGAGCAGTTCTTC,CASSQGSGSRFGEQFF,TRBD2,few,TRBJ2-1,TRBV3-1
TGTGCCAGCAGTTTCTTAGCGGGCCCAGACTACGAGCAGTACTTC,CASSFLAGPDYEQYF,TRBD2,.,TRBJ2-7,TRBV27
TGTGCCAGCAGCCCCTACATTACAGGGAACACCGGGGAGCTGTTTTTT,CASSPYITGNTGELFF,.,.,TRBJ2-2,TRBV16
TGCAGTGCTAGCCGGACAGGGGCGTCTATTGGTGGCTACACCTTC,CSASRTGASIGGYTF,TRBD1,once,TRBJ1-2,TRBV20-1
TGTGCCAGCAGACCCTTCTCACGGGATGCTAATGAGCAGTTCTTC,CASRPFSRDANEQFF,.,.,TRBJ2-1,TRBV5-4
TGTGCCAGCAGCTTCGAAAGTATATCTGGGGCCAACGTCCTGACTTTC,CASSFESISGANVLTF,.,.,TRBJ2-6,TRBV7-3
TGTGCCAGACGCCTTCGGACAGATTCCTATGGCTACACCTTC,CARRLRTDSYGYTF,.,.,TRBJ1-2,TRBV21-1
TGTGCCAGCAGCCAAGAGGGGGGGCCCCAAGAGACCCAGTACTTC,CASSQEGGPQETQYF,.,.,TRBJ2-5,TRBV4-2
TGTGCCAGCACTCGCGGGAGCTACGAGCAGTACTTC,CASTRGSYEQYF,TRBD2,.,TRBJ2-7,TRBV28
TGCAGCGCACAATCCACGGGGGATCAGCCCCAGCATTTT,CSAQSTGDQPQHF,.,few,TRBJ1-5,TRBV29-1
TGTGCCAGCAGCAACGAGGGCAGACAGATCACAGATACGCAGTATTTT,CASSNEGRQITDTQYF,.,.,TRBJ2-3,TRBV7-3
TGTGCCAGCAGTTTAGACGGGCGGGGACAGCCCCAGCATTTT,CASSLDGRGQPQHF,.,.,TRBJ1-5,TRBV12-3/TRBV12-4
TGTGCCAGCCAAAGCCATCCCAGACAAGAGACCCAGTACTTC,CASQSHPRQETQYF,.,.,TRBJ2-5,TRBV28
TGTGCCAGCAGTTACCGAGAAGGGGGTCTGGAGCAGTACTTC,CASSYREGGLEQYF,.,many,TRBJ2-7,TRBV6-6
TGTGCCAGCAGCTATAGGGACTCTGGAAACACCATATATTTT,CASSYRDSGNTIYF,.,once,TRBJ1-3,TRBV3-1
TGTGCCATCAGTGAGAGGGGCAGGGAAGAAAGCGGCTACACCTTC,CAISERGREESGYTF,.,once,TRBJ1-2,TRBV10-3
TGTGCCAGCAGCTTCAGTGGTAGACATGAGCAGTTCTTC,CASSFSGRHEQFF,.,few,TRBJ2-1,TRBV11-2
TGTGCCAGCAGTTACGGACGGGACAGGGACAATCAGCCCCAGCATTTT,CASSYGRDRDNQPQHF,TRBD1,.,TRBJ1-5,TRBV6-5
TGCAGCGTCCTTAGCGGGGAGGTACGTGAGCAGTTCTTC,CSVLSGEVREQFF,TRBD2,few,TRBJ2-1,TRBV29-1
TGTGCCAGCAGCCGGACTAGCGGGAGGAATGAGCAGTTCTTC,CASSRTSGRNEQFF,TRBD2,many,TRBJ2-1,TRBV3-1
TGCGCCAGCAGCTTGGCTAGCGGCCGCAATGAGCAGTTCTTC,CASSLASGRNEQFF,TRBD2,.,TRBJ2-1,TRBV5-1
TGCAGTGCTAGAGATCCCAGGACAGGGGACACTGAAGCTTTCTTT,CSARDPRTGDTEAFF,TRBD1,few,TRBJ1-1,TRBV20-1
TGTGCCAGCAGTTACACGGGAGAAAAGACAGATACGCAGTATTTT,CASSYTGEKTDTQYF,.,.,TRBJ2-3,TRBV6-5
TGCGCCAGCAGCCAAGACCGATCTGCTGGGGGCTACACCTTC,CASSQDRSAGGYTF,.,.,TRBJ1-2,TRBV4-3
TGTGCCAGCAGCTTAGTAGCGGGAGGTGCGGATGAGCAGTTCTTC,CASSLVAGGADEQFF,TRBD2,few,TRBJ2-1,TRBV7-8
TGCAGTGCTAGAGCGGGTATAAGTTACAATGAGCAGTTCTTC,CSARAGISYNEQFF,.,once,TRBJ2-1,TRBV20-1
TGTGCCAGCAGTTTGACAGGGGGCAGAGGCTACACCTTC,CASSLTGGRGYTF,TRBD1,.,TRBJ1-2,TRBV7-9
TGTGCCAGCAGTCCCCGGGGCCCGCGAGGCTCCTACGAGCAGTACTTC,CASSPRGPRGSYEQYF,.,.,TRBJ2-7,TRBV12-3/TRBV12-4
TGTGCCAGCATCCCATATGGGGAAAGCTCCTACAATGAGCAGTTCTTC,CASIPYGESSYNEQFF,.,few,TRBJ2-1,TRBV27
TGCGCCACCAAAGGGTTGAACACTGAAGCTTTCTTT,CATKGLNTEAFF,.,.,TRBJ1-1,TRBV4-1
TGTGCCAGCAGCTTAGGCGTGACTAGCACAGATACGCAGTATTTT,CASSLGVTSTDTQYF,.,.,TRBJ2-3,TRBV7-9
TGTGCCAGCAGTCCCGGGGTGAGGGGGGCACTCAATGAGCAGTTCTTC,CASSPGVRGALNEQFF,.,few,TRBJ2-1,TRBV12-3/TRBV12-4